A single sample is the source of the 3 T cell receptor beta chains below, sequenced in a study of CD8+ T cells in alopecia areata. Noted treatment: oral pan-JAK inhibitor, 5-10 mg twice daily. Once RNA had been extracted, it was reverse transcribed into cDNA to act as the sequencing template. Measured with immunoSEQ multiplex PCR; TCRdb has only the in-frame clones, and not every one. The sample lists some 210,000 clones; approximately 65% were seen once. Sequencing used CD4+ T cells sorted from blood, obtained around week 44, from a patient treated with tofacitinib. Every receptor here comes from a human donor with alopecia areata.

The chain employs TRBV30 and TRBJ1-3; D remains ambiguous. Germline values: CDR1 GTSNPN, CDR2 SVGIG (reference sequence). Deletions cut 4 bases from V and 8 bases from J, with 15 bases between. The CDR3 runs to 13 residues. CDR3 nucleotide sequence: TGTGCCTGGAATCCGAGAACCATGGACACCATATATTTT. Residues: CAWNPRTMDTIYF.

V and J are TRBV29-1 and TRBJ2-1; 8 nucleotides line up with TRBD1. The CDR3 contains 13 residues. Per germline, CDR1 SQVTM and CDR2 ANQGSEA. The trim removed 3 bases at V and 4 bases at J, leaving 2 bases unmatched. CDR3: CSVDRTGYNEQFF. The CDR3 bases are TGCAGCGTTGACAGGACAGGGTACAATGAGCAGTTCTTC.

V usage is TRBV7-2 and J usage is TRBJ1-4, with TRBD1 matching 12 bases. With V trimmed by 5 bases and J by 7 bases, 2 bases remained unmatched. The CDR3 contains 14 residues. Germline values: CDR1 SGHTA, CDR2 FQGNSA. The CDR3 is CASSQGQGAEKLFF. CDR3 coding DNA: TGTGCCAGCAGCCAGGGACAGGGGGCTGAAAAACTGTTTTTT.